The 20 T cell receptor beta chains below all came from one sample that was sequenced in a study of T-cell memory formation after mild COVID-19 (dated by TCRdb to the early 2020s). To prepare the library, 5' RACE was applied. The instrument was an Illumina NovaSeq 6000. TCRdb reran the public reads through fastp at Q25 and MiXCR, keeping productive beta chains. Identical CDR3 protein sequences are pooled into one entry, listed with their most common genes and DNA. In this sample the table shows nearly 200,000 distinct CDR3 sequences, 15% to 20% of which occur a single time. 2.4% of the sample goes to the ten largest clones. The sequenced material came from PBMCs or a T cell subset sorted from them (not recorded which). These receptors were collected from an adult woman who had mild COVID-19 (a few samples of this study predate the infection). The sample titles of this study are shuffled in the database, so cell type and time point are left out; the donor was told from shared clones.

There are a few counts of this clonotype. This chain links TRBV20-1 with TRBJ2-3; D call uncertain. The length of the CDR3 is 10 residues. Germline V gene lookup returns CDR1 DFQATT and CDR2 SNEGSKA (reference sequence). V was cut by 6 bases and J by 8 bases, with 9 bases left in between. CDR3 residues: CSAMYRTQYF. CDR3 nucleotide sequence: TGCAGTGCCATGTATCGTACGCAGTATTTT.

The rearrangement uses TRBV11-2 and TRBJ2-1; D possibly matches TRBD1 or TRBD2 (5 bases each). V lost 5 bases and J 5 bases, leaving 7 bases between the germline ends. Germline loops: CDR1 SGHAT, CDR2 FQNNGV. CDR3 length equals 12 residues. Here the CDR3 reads CASSQGDNEQFF. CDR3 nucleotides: TGTGCCAGCAGCCAGGGAGACAATGAGCAGTTCTTC.

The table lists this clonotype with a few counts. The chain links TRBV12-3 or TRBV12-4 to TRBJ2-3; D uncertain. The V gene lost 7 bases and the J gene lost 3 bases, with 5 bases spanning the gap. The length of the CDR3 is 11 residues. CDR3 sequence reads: CASTRTDTQYF. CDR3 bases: TGTGCCAGCACCCGGACAGATACGCAGTATTTT.

This chain's CDR3 is CASSADREDQPQHF. CDR3 sequence (DNA): TGTGCCAGCAGTGCGGACAGGGAGGATCAGCCCCAGCATTTT. The V and J genes are TRBV25-1 and TRBJ1-5; 8 bases map to TRBD1. Germline trimming cut 4 bases from V and 5 bases from J; bases unmatched to any gene: 4. There are 14 residues in the CDR3. Germline V gives CDR1 MGHDK, CDR2 SYGVNS.

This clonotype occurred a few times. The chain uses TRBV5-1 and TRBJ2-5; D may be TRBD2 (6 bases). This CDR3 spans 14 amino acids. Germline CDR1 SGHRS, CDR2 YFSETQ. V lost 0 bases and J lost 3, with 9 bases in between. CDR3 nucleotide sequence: TGCGCCAGCAGCTTGGGGAGGGAAAAAGAGACCCAGTACTTC. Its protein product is CASSLGREKETQYF.

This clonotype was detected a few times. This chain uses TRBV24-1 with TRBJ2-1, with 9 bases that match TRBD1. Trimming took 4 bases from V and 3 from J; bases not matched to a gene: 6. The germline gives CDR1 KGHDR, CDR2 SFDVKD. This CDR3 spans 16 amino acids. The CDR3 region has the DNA TGTGCCACCAGTGACCCGGACAGGGGAGGCTACAATGAGCAGTTCTTC. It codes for CATSDPDRGGYNEQFF.

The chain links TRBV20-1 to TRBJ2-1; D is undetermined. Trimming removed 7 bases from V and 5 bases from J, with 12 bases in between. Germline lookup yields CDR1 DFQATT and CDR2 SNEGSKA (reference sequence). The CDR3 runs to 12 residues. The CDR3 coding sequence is TGCAGTGGGAGTTCGAATCACAATGAGCAGTTCTTC. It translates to CSGSSNHNEQFF.

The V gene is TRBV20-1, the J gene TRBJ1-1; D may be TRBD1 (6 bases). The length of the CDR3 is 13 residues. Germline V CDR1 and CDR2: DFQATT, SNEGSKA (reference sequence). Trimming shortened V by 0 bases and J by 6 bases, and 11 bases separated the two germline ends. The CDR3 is CSARDRGHPEAFF. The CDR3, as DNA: TGCAGTGCTAGAGATCGGGGGCACCCTGAAGCTTTCTTT.

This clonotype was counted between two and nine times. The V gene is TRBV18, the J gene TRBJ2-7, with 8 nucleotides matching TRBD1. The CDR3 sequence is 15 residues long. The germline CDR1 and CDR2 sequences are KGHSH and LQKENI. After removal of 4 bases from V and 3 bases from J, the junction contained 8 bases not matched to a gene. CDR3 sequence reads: CASSLMTGEVYEQYF. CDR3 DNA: TGTGCCAGCTCACTGATGACAGGGGAGGTCTACGAGCAGTACTTC.

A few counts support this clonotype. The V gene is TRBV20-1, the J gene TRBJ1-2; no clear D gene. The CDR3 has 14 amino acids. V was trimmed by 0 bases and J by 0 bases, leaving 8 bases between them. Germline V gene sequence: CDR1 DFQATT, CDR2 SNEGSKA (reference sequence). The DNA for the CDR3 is TGCAGTGCTAGAGATAATCGAGCTAACTATGGCTACACCTTC. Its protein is CSARDNRANYGYTF.

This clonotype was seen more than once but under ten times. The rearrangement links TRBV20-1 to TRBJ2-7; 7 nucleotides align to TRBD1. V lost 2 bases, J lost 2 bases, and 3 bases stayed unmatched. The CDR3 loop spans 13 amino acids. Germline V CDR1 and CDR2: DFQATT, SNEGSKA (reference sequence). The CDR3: CSARPGQTYEQYF. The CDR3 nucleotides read TGCAGTGCTAGACCGGGACAGACCTACGAGCAGTACTTC.

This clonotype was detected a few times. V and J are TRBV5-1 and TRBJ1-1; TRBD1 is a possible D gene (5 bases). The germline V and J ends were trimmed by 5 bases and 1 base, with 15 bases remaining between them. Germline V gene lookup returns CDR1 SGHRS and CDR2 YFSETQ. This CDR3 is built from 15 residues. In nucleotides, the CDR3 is TGCGCCAGCAGAGTGGGGGGGACGTCGAACACTGAAGCTTTCTTT. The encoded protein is CASRVGGTSNTEAFF.

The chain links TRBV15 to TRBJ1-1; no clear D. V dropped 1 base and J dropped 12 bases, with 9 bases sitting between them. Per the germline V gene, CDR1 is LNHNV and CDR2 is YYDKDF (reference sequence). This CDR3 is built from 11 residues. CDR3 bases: TGTGCCACCAGCAGAGGAGGATTCCCTTTCTTT. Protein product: CATSRGGFPFF.

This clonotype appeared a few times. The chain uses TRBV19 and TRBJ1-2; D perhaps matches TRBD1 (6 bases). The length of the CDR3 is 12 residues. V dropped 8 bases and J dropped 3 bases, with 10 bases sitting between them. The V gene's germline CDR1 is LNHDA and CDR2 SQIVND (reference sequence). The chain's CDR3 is CASLQGYYGYTF. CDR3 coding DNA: TGTGCCAGTCTACAGGGATACTATGGCTACACCTTC.

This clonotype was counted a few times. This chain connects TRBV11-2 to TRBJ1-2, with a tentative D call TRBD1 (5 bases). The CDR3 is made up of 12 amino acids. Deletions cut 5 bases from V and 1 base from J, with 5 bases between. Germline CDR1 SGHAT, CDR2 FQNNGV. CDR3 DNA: TGTGCCAGCAGCGGGGGTAACTATGGCTACACCTTC. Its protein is CASSGGNYGYTF.

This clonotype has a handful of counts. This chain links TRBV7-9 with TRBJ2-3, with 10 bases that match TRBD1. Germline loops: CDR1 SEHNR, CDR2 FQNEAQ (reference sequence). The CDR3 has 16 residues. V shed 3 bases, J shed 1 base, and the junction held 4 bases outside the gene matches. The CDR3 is CASSFETGGGTDTQYF. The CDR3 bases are TGTGCCAGCAGCTTCGAGACAGGGGGCGGCACAGATACGCAGTATTTT.

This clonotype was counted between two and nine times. CDR3 loop: CASSLEGGGIHYEQYF. CDR3 nucleotide sequence: TGCGCCAGCAGCTTGGAGGGCGGGGGAATCCACTACGAGCAGTACTTC. The chain combines TRBV5-1 with TRBJ2-7; 7 bases match TRBD2. From germline, CDR1 is SGHRS and CDR2 YFSETQ. The CDR3 totals 16 residues. Trimming cost V 0 bases and J 3 bases; bases outside gene matches: 9.

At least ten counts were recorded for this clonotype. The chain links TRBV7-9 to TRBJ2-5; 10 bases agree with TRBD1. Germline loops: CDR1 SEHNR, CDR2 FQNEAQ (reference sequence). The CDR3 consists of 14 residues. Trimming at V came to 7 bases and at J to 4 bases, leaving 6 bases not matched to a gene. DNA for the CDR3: TGTGCCAGCAACCGACAGGGGGCAAGAGAGACCCAGTACTTC. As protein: CASNRQGARETQYF. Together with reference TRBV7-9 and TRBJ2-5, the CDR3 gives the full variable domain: DTGVSQNPRHKITKRGQNVTFRCDPISEHNRLYWYRQTLGQGPEFLTYFQNEAQLEKSRLLSDRFSAERPKGSFSTLEIQRTEQGDSAMYLCASNRQGARETQYFGPGTRLLVL.

CDR3 DNA sequence: TGTGCCAGCAGTCGTGACAGCCTCTATGGCTACACCTTC. This gives the protein CASSRDSLYGYTF. The chain links TRBV12-3 or TRBV12-4 to TRBJ1-2, with a weak D call TRBD1 (5 bases). V gave up 5 bases and J gave up 4 bases, with 11 bases separating them. The CDR3 spans 13 residues.

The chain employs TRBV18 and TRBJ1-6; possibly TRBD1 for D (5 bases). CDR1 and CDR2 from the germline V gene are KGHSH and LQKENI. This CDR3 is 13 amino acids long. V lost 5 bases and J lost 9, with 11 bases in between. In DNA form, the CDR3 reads TGTGCCAGCTCATCCGGGGCGGCTTCACCCCTCCACTTT. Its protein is CASSSGAASPLHF.